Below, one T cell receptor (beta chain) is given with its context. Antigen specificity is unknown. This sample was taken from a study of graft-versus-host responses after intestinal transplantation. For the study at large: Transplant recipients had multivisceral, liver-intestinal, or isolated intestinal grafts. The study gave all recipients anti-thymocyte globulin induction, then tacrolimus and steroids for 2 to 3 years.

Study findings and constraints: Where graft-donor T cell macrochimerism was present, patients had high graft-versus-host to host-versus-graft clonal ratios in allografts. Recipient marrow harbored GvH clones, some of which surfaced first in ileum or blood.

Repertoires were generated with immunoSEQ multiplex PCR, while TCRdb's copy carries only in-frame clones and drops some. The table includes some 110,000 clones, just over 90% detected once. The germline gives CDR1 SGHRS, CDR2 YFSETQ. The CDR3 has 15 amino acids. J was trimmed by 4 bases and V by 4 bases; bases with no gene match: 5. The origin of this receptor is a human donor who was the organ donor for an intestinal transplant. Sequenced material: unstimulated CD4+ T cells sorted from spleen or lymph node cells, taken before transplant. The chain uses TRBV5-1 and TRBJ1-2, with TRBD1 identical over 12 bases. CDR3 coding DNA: TGCGCCAGCAGCGGCGGGACAGGGGGCCTCTATGGCTACACCTTC. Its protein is CASSGGTGGLYGYTF.